The next 32 T cell receptor beta chains were all read from a single sample in a study of cytomegalovirus exposure and HLA in healthy donors. Vbeta (60) and Jbeta (13) primers were used in the PCR. Generated by immunoSEQ multiplex PCR, the TCRdb table keeps only in-frame clones and is missing some. The table records roughly 230,000 clones, around four fifths of them present only once. The specimen was PBMCs. These receptor sequences come from a boy younger than 18 in good health and CMV-seronegative.

This clone was seen more than once but under ten times. The chain employs TRBV14 and TRBJ2-7, with 7 bases that match TRBD1. V shed 1 base and J 2 bases; nucleotides not matched to a gene: 5. This CDR3 is built from 15 residues. CDR1 SGHDN and CDR2 FVKESK come from the germline V gene. The CDR3 nucleotides read TGTGCCAGCAGCCAAGTTTGGGACAGCCCCTACGAGCAGTACTTC. Amino acids: CASSQVWDSPYEQYF. The full variable domain, its missing parts supplied by reference TRBV14 and TRBJ2-7, is EAGVTQFPSHSVIEKGQTVTLRCDPISGHDNLYWYRRVMGKEIKFLLHFVKESKQDESGMPNNRFLAERTGGTYSTLKVQPAELEDSGVYFCASSQVWDSPYEQYFGPGTRLTVT.

The V gene is TRBV11-3, the J gene TRBJ1-2; D gene ambiguous. The V gene lost 3 bases and the J gene lost 7 bases, with 9 bases spanning the gap. This CDR3 is 12 amino acids long. Germline CDR1 reads SGHNT; CDR2 reads YENEEA. CDR3 coding DNA: TGTGCCAGCAGCTTGGCTGGTGCTGGCTACACCTTC. Its protein product is CASSLAGAGYTF. The full variable domain, with the rest looked up from reference TRBV11-3 and TRBJ1-2, is EAGVVQSPRYKIIEKKQPVAFWCNPISGHNTLYWYLQNLGQGPELLIRYENEEAVDDSQLPKDRFSAERLKGVDSTLKIQPAELGDSAVYLCASSLAGAGYTFGSGTRLTVV.

The rearrangement links TRBV27 to TRBJ2-5; a weak D match, TRBD2 (5 bases). The V end was cut by 7 bases, the J end by 6 bases, with 9 bases between. The CDR3 is 11 amino acids. Looked up from germline, CDR1 is MNHEY and CDR2 is SMNVEV (reference sequence). The CDR3 coding sequence is TGTGCCAGCACTTCGGGGAAGACCCAGTACTTC. Protein: CASTSGKTQYF.

The chain uses TRBV19 and TRBJ1-1; D perhaps matches TRBD1 (6 bases). The V end lost 2 bases, the J end lost 1 base, and 11 bases lay between the germline ends. CDR3 size: 15 residues. CDR1 is LNHDA, CDR2 SQIVND, per germline (reference sequence). The CDR3 loop reads CASSITGFANTEAFF. The CDR3 DNA reads as TGTGCCAGTAGTATAACAGGGTTCGCGAACACTGAAGCTTTCTTT.

This chain joins TRBV11-2 and TRBJ1-1, with D perhaps matching TRBD1 (6 bases). Trimming shortened V by 1 base and J by 6 bases, and 18 bases separated the two germline ends. The germline V gene has CDR1 SGHAT and CDR2 FQNNGV. The CDR3 loop spans 16 amino acids. The CDR3 DNA sequence: TGTGCCAGCAGCTTAGGTGGTGAGGGGGTCTTCGCTGAAGCTTTCTTT. Amino acids: CASSLGGEGVFAEAFF. Using reference TRBV11-2 and TRBJ1-1 for the parts outside the CDR3, the full variable domain is EAGVAQSPRYKIIEKRQSVAFWCNPISGHATLYWYQQILGQGPKLLIQFQNNGVVDDSQLPKDRFSAERLKGVDSTLKIQPAKLEDSAVYLCASSLGGEGVFAEAFFGQGTRLTVV.

The chain joins TRBV16 to TRBJ2-7; 7 bases align to TRBD1. CDR1 KGHSY and CDR2 FQNENV come from the germline V gene. The CDR3 is made up of 15 amino acids. J was trimmed by 3 bases and V by 2 bases; bases with no gene match: 7. The CDR3 sequence is CASSQTRQGHYEQYF. CDR3 DNA: TGTGCCAGCAGCCAAACCCGACAGGGACACTACGAGCAGTACTTC.

This clone showed up just once. The chain uses TRBV27 and TRBJ2-5, with D maybe TRBD2 (6 bases). Germline-derived CDR1 and CDR2 are MNHEY and SMNVEV (reference sequence). Trimming shortened V by 3 bases and J by 11 bases, and 19 bases separated the two germline ends. The length of the CDR3 is 14 residues. The DNA for the CDR3 is TGTGCCAGCAGTTTTGCGGGGAGTTTGGGAGAGCAGTACTTC. This encodes CASSFAGSLGEQYF.

This chain links TRBV7-2 with TRBJ2-1, with a possible D match to TRBD2 (5 bases). With 4 bases removed from V and 9 bases from J, the gap between germline ends came to 13 bases. Germline CDR1 SGHTA, CDR2 FQGNSA. The CDR3 spans 13 residues. As DNA, the CDR3 is TGTGCCAGCAGCTCCCTGATCCGGGGTGAGCAGTTCTTC. Translated, it gives CASSSLIRGEQFF.

The chain carries TRBV27 and TRBJ1-1, with 7 positions matching TRBD1. This CDR3 spans 13 amino acids. Germline V lookup: CDR1 MNHEY, CDR2 SMNVEV (reference sequence). V dropped 5 bases and J dropped 0; count of bases not matched to a gene: 0. CDR3 nucleotide sequence: TGTGCCAGCAGTGGGACAGTGAACACTGAAGCTTTCTTT. It is translated as CASSGTVNTEAFF.

The V and J genes are TRBV5-1 and TRBJ1-1; 8 positions match TRBD1. The V gene's germline CDR1 is SGHRS and CDR2 YFSETQ. The CDR3 is made up of 16 amino acids. Trimming took 0 bases from V and 3 from J; bases not matched to a gene: 7. The CDR3 nucleotides read TGCGCCAGCAGCTTGGATCGCGGGACAGGTGACACTGAAGCTTTCTTT. It encodes CASSLDRGTGDTEAFF.

This chain joins TRBV27 and TRBJ2-7; the match to TRBD1 covers 8 bases. Germline trimming cut 8 bases from V and 0 bases from J; bases unmatched to any gene: 15. The CDR3 loop spans 17 amino acids. In germline, CDR1 is MNHEY, CDR2 SMNVEV (reference sequence). CDR3: CASVGTGSGLISYEQYF. The CDR3 nucleotides are TGTGCCAGCGTTGGGACAGGTAGCGGACTAATCTCCTACGAGCAGTACTTC.

This chain uses TRBV6-4 with TRBJ2-7; 13 bases line up with TRBD2. There are 12 residues in the CDR3. Germline V lookup: CDR1 MRHNA, CDR2 SNTAGT. The V gene end was trimmed by 11 bases and the J gene end by 6 bases; junction bases not matched to a gene: 4. DNA for the CDR3: TGTGCCGGACGACTAGCGGGAGGCGAGCAGTACTTC. Its translation is CAGRLAGGEQYF.

The gene calls are TRBV5-1 and TRBJ2-5, with D maybe TRBD1 (6 bases). The DNA end favors TRBJ2-7, so the J call may be wrong. In germline, CDR1 is SGHRS, CDR2 YFSETQ. CDR3 length equals 15 residues. CDR3 region: CASSLGPGHPYEQYF. CDR3 in DNA: TGCGCCAGCAGCTTGGGTCCGGGACATCCCTACGAGCAGTACTTC.

The chain couples TRBV30 to TRBJ2-3, with D maybe TRBD2 (6 bases). This CDR3 is built from 15 residues. V gave up 0 bases and J gave up 0 bases, with 10 bases separating them. Germline assignment: CDR1 GTSNPN and CDR2 SVGIG (reference sequence). CDR3 sequence: CAWSVRETSTDTQYF. In DNA form, the CDR3 reads TGTGCCTGGAGTGTACGGGAGACTAGCACAGATACGCAGTATTTT.

The J gene is TRBJ2-7, the V gene TRBV7-2, with D maybe TRBD1 (6 bases). The germline CDR1 and CDR2 sequences are SGHTA and FQGNSA. Trimming pared 4 bases from V and 4 bases from J, leaving 14 bases between. The CDR3 covers 14 residues. CDR3 protein: CASSSTWTVYEQYF. The CDR3 coding sequence is TGTGCCAGCAGCTCCACTTGGACAGTTTACGAGCAGTACTTC. Full variable domain (outside the CDR3, taken from reference TRBV7-2 and TRBJ2-7): GAGVSQSPSNKVTEKGKDVELRCDPISGHTALYWYRQSLGQGLEFLIYFQGNSAPDKSGLPSDRFSAERTGGSVSTLTIQRTQQEDSAVYLCASSSTWTVYEQYFGPGTRLTVT.

This rearrangement joins TRBV4-1 to TRBJ2-7, with D tentatively TRBD2 (6 bases). V dropped 2 bases and J dropped 1 base, with 9 bases sitting between them. This CDR3 comprises 14 residues. Germline V gene sequence: CDR1 MGHRA, CDR2 YSYEKL. CDR3 residues: CASSQPTRSYEQYF. CDR3 sequence (DNA): TGCGCCAGCAGCCAACCGACTAGGTCCTACGAGCAGTACTTC.

V and J are TRBV27 and TRBJ1-4; D is perhaps TRBD1 (5 bases). Germline lookup yields CDR1 MNHEY and CDR2 SMNVEV (reference sequence). The CDR3 runs to 17 residues. V was cut by 0 bases and J by 0 bases, with 11 bases left in between. The CDR3 DNA is TGTGCCAGCAGTTTATCGGGGGGGGTTGCAACTAATGAAAAACTGTTTTTT. Translated, it gives CASSLSGGVATNEKLFF. Filled out from reference TRBV27 and TRBJ1-4, the complete variable domain reads EAQVTQNPRYLITVTGKKLTVTCSQNMNHEYMSWYRQDPGLGLRQIYYSMNVEVTDKGDVPEGYKVSRKEKRNFPLILESPSPNQTSLYFCASSLSGGVATNEKLFFGSGTQLSVL.

Only a few counts were recorded for this clone. The genes are TRBV2 and TRBJ2-3, with 7 bases matching TRBD2. V lost 8 bases to trimming and J lost 1 base; unmatched junction nucleotides: 6. Germline CDR1 SNHLY, CDR2 FYNNEI. This CDR3 contains 14 residues. Here the CDR3 reads CASGREARTDTQYF. The CDR3 DNA sequence: TGTGCCAGCGGCCGGGAGGCACGCACAGATACGCAGTATTTT.

The chain combines TRBV5-1 with TRBJ2-7, with 9 bases identical to TRBD1. The CDR3 totals 13 residues. Looked up from germline, CDR1 is SGHRS and CDR2 is YFSETQ. With V trimmed by 5 bases and J by 4 bases, 4 bases remained unmatched. The CDR3 DNA follows: TGCGCCAGCAGGTTGACAGGGGGGTACGAGCAGTACTTC. Its protein product is CASRLTGGYEQYF. The variable domain in full, with the rest retrieved from reference TRBV5-1 and TRBJ2-7, is KAGVTQTPRYLIKTRGQQVTLSCSPISGHRSVSWYQQTPGQGLQFLFEYFSETQRNKGNFPGRFSGRQFSNSRSEMNVSTLELGDSALYLCASRLTGGYEQYFGPGTRLTVT.

This chain connects TRBV18 to TRBJ1-2; 7 positions agree with TRBD1. V lost 1 base to trimming and J lost 3 bases; unmatched junction nucleotides: 8. Germline V gene sequence: CDR1 KGHSH, CDR2 LQKENI. This CDR3 has 16 residues. CDR3 sequence (DNA): TGTGCCAGCTCACCACGGTATGAGGGGGCGGACTATGGCTACACCTTC. This encodes CASSPRYEGADYGYTF.

In regard to this clone: The junction and the germline gene differ at one end; a read error may be behind it. V and J are TRBV7-9 and TRBJ2-7; 7 bases are shared with TRBD1. Germline assignment: CDR1 SEHNR and CDR2 FQNEAQ (reference sequence). The CDR3 is made up of 13 amino acids. The CDR3 region is CSSSFGRGYEQYF. The CDR3 DNA sequence: TGTTCCAGCAGCTTCGGCAGGGGGTACGAGCAGTACTTC.

The V and J genes are TRBV5-6 and TRBJ1-3; 7 positions match TRBD1. The CDR3 sequence is 17 residues long. The V gene end was trimmed by 1 base and the J gene end by 4 bases; junction bases not matched to a gene: 11. The germline gives CDR1 SGHDT, CDR2 YYEEEE. The CDR3: CASSLPGHRGGGNTIYF. The CDR3 coding sequence is TGTGCCAGCAGCTTGCCAGGGCACAGGGGCGGAGGAAACACCATATATTTT.

This chain uses TRBV27 with TRBJ2-7, with 7 bases identical to TRBD1. The length of the CDR3 is 15 residues. The germline gives CDR1 MNHEY, CDR2 SMNVEV (reference sequence). J lost 3 bases, V lost 4 bases, and 9 bases had no gene match. The CDR3 DNA reads TGTGCCAGCAGTTCTAATCAGGGGGTGGGCTACGAGCAGTACTTC. Amino acid sequence: CASSSNQGVGYEQYF.

The chain recombines TRBV30 with TRBJ2-3; no reliable D call. Looked up from germline, CDR1 is GTSNPN and CDR2 is SVGIG (reference sequence). The CDR3 length is 11 residues. V lost 4 bases to trimming and J lost 2 bases, with 4 bases between them. CDR3 DNA sequence: TGTGCCTGGACCTCCACAGATACGCAGTATTTT. Protein: CAWTSTDTQYF.

The rearrangement uses TRBV5-4 and TRBJ1-1; 7 bases match TRBD1. The CDR3 runs 15 residues. The V gene's germline CDR1 is SGHNT and CDR2 YYREEE (reference sequence). The V and J ends lost 0 bases and 5 bases, in that order; junction bases with no gene match: 7. CDR3 DNA: TGTGCCAGCAGCTTGGATCCAGGGGGAAGGACTGAAGCTTTCTTT. Its protein is CASSLDPGGRTEAFF. Combining the CDR3 with reference TRBV5-4 and TRBJ1-1 gives the whole variable domain ETGVTQSPTHLIKTRGQQVTLRCSSQSGHNTVSWYQQALGQGPQFIFQYYREEENGRGNFPPRFSGLQFPNYSSELNVNALELDDSALYLCASSLDPGGRTEAFFGQGTRLTVV.

The chain joins TRBV2 to TRBJ2-1, with TRBD2 matching 12 bases. CDR3 length: 13 amino acids. The germline CDR1 and CDR2 sequences are SNHLY and FYNNEI. With V trimmed by 11 bases and J by 7 bases, 6 bases remained unmatched. The CDR3 nucleotides are TGTGCCGGCGGACTAGCGGGAATAAATGAGCAGTTCTTC. Protein: CAGGLAGINEQFF. Complete variable domain (other parts from reference TRBV2 and TRBJ2-1): EPEVTQTPSHQVTQMGQEVILRCVPISNHLYFYWYRQILGQKVEFLVSFYNNEISEKSEIFDDQFSVERPDGSNFTLKIRSTKLEDSAMYFCAGGLAGINEQFFGPGTRLTVL.

The J gene is TRBJ1-2, the V gene TRBV5-1, with 9 nucleotides matching TRBD1. V lost 5 bases to trimming and J lost 8 bases; unmatched junction nucleotides: 10. From germline, CDR1 is SGHRS and CDR2 YFSETQ. The CDR3 spans 14 residues. The CDR3 sequence is CASRGQGPLGGYTF. CDR3 nucleotides: TGCGCCAGCAGGGGACAGGGACCTCTAGGGGGCTACACCTTC.

This clone has just one count. The J gene is TRBJ2-5, the V gene TRBV30; D possibly corresponds to TRBD2 (7 bases). The germline V and J ends were trimmed by 5 bases and 2 bases, with 18 bases remaining between them. CDR1 is GTSNPN and CDR2 is SVGIG in the germline V gene (reference sequence). The CDR3 length is 15 residues. The CDR3 sequence: CAWEPREGVQETQYF. In nucleotides, the CDR3 is TGTGCCTGGGAACCCAGGGAGGGGGTACAAGAGACCCAGTACTTC.

V usage is TRBV5-1 and J usage is TRBJ2-3; the match to TRBD2 covers 10 bases. The germline gives CDR1 SGHRS, CDR2 YFSETQ. V shed 2 bases and J 7 bases; nucleotides not matched to a gene: 10. The CDR3 is 16 residues long. CDR3 sequence (DNA): TGCGCCAGCAGCTTTAATCTAGCGGGAGCCGGAAATACGCAGTATTTT. Encoded protein: CASSFNLAGAGNTQYF.

A word on this clone: A read error may produce the germline difference seen at one junction end. V gene TRBV5-4 combines with J gene TRBJ2-3, with 9 bases fitting TRBD1. This CDR3 spans 13 amino acids. CDR1 and CDR2 (germline): SGHNT, YYREEE (reference sequence). The DNA of the CDR3 is TGTGCCAGCAGCTTGGCGGGGACAGGGAGCGAGAATTTT. It specifies CASSLAGTGSENF.

This chain connects TRBV7-9 to TRBJ1-1, with a tentative D call TRBD1 (6 bases). This CDR3 spans 16 amino acids. The V and J ends lost 4 bases and 0 bases respectively, with 15 bases between them. The germline gives CDR1 SEHNR, CDR2 FQNEAQ (reference sequence). In nucleotides, the CDR3 is TGTGCCAGCAGCTCCCCACGAGACAGGTTGAACACTGAAGCTTTCTTT. Translation gives CASSSPRDRLNTEAFF.

The chain carries TRBV5-4 and TRBJ2-3; weak D call: TRBD2 (6 bases). V dropped 5 bases and J dropped 2 bases, with 15 bases sitting between them. This CDR3 comprises 15 residues. Per germline, CDR1 SGHNT and CDR2 YYREEE (reference sequence). In DNA, the CDR3 is TGTGCCAGCAGGCGGGGAAGAAGCTACACAGATACGCAGTATTTT. Protein sequence: CASRRGRSYTDTQYF. Based on the CDR3 plus reference TRBV5-4 and TRBJ2-3, the full variable domain is ETGVTQSPTHLIKTRGQQVTLRCSSQSGHNTVSWYQQALGQGPQFIFQYYREEENGRGNFPPRFSGLQFPNYSSELNVNALELDDSALYLCASRRGRSYTDTQYFGPGTRLTVL.